The 27 T cell receptor beta chains below come from one sample, sequenced in a study of blood T cell repertoires in COVID-19. Repertoires were generated with immunoSEQ multiplex PCR, while TCRdb's copy carries only in-frame clones and drops some. Of approximately 77,000 clones in the sample, roughly 76% were seen once. Sequenced: peripheral blood. The receptors stem from a man aged 65-85 years with active or convalescent COVID-19.

The chain couples TRBV28 to TRBJ1-4, with 9 bases that match TRBD1. Germline loops: CDR1 MDHEN, CDR2 SYDVKM. J lost 5 bases, V lost 5 bases, and 6 bases had no gene match. This CDR3 contains 15 residues. As DNA, the CDR3 is TGTGCCAGCAGTACCCCCGGGACAGGGAATGAAAAACTGTTTTTT. This codes for CASSTPGTGNEKLFF.

The V call is TRBV28, the J call TRBJ1-5; no reliable D call. Germline loops: CDR1 MDHEN, CDR2 SYDVKM. CDR3 length: 16 amino acids. Trimming pared 1 base from V and 3 bases from J, leaving 13 bases between. DNA of the CDR3: TGTGCCAGCAGTTTATATAACATCAAAACCAATCAGCCCCAGCATTTT. Encoded protein: CASSLYNIKTNQPQHF.

The rearrangement uses TRBV2 and TRBJ2-3; the D gene is possibly TRBD2 (7 bases). CDR3 size: 15 residues. Trimming took off 7 bases at V and 1 base at J, with 15 bases between the two ends. The germline V gene encodes CDR1 SNHLY and CDR2 FYNNEI. This CDR3 is CASTLGGPGTDTQYF. CDR3 nucleotides: TGTGCCAGCACCCTGGGGGGGCCGGGCACAGATACGCAGTATTTT.

The rearrangement uses TRBV28 and TRBJ2-3, with D possibly being TRBD2 (6 bases). The germline gives CDR1 MDHEN, CDR2 SYDVKM. The germline V and J ends were trimmed by 3 bases and 8 bases, with 9 bases remaining between them. The CDR3 is made up of 12 amino acids. CDR3 sequence: CASSLRGGTQYF. As DNA, the CDR3 is TGTGCCAGCAGTTTGCGGGGCGGTACGCAGTATTTT.

The rearrangement links TRBV25-1 to TRBJ2-3, with TRBD1 matching 8 bases. V shed 6 bases, J shed 0 bases, and the junction held 2 bases outside the gene matches. The CDR3 is 14 amino acids. Germline V CDR1 and CDR2: MGHDK, SYGVNS. The CDR3 DNA follows: TGTGCCAGCAGACAGGGGGTCAGCACAGATACGCAGTATTTT. The encoded protein is CASRQGVSTDTQYF.

This clone was seen just once. The CDR3 DNA reads TGTGCCTGGGGGTTGGGAATCAGGGACAGGGGAAGAGGCTACACCTTC. Protein product: CAWGLGIRDRGRGYTF. The gene calls are TRBV30 and TRBJ1-2, with 10 bases matching TRBD1. The CDR3 is made up of 16 amino acids. The V segment lost 5 bases and the J segment 8 bases; nucleotides outside the gene matches: 17. Germline V gene lookup returns CDR1 GTSNPN and CDR2 SVGIG (reference sequence). Full variable domain (missing parts from reference TRBV30 and TRBJ1-2): SQTIHQWPATLVQPVGSPLSLECTVEGTSNPNLYWYRQAAGRGLQLLFYSVGIGQISSEVPQNLSASRPQDRQFILSSKKLLLSDSGFYLCAWGLGIRDRGRGYTFGSGTRLTVV.

The chain recombines TRBV6-5 with TRBJ2-5, with D maybe TRBD1 (5 bases). The CDR3 runs 12 residues. CDR1 MNHEY and CDR2 SVGAGI come from the germline V gene. Trimming removed 8 bases from V and 7 bases from J, with 14 bases in between. The CDR3 DNA sequence: TGTGCCAGCGACTTGGCCCAGGGGACCCAGTACTTC. Amino acid sequence: CASDLAQGTQYF.

J is TRBJ2-4 and V is TRBV3-1 (or the pseudogene TRBV3-2), with 11 bases fitting TRBD2. CDR1 is LGHDT, CDR2 YNNKEL, per germline (reference sequence). The CDR3 loop spans 16 amino acids. V lost 4 bases, J lost 6 bases, and 8 bases stayed unmatched. CDR3 DNA sequence: TGTGCCAGCAGCCGACCACTAGCGGGGGAATTAAACATTCAGTACTTC. It translates to CASSRPLAGELNIQYF.

The chain uses TRBV5-4 and TRBJ1-2, with 8 bases identical to TRBD1. The trim removed 1 base at V and 8 bases at J, leaving 4 bases unmatched. The CDR3 is 13 amino acids. CDR1 is SGHNT, CDR2 YYREEE, per germline (reference sequence). The CDR3 nucleotides read TGTGCCAGCAGCTTGACAGGGGGGGTCGGCTACACCTTC. Its translation is CASSLTGGVGYTF.

This chain uses TRBV19 with TRBJ1-2; D is unresolved. Trimming shortened V by 5 bases and J by 8 bases, and 9 bases separated the two germline ends. Looked up from germline, CDR1 is LNHDA and CDR2 is SQIVND (reference sequence). This CDR3 comprises 11 residues. Written as DNA, the CDR3 is TGTGCCAGTAGTTGGAGTTACGGCTACACCTTC. Its protein product is CASSWSYGYTF. Supplemented by reference TRBV19 and TRBJ1-2, the full variable domain reads DGGITQSPKYLFRKEGQNVTLSCEQNLNHDAMYWYRQDPGQGLRLIYYSQIVNDFQKGDIAEGYSVSREKKESFPLTVTSAQKNPTAFYLCASSWSYGYTFGSGTRLTVV.

The CDR3 loop reads CASTGGRRGEQFF. As DNA, the CDR3 is TGTGCCAGCACGGGGGGCCGTCGGGGCGAGCAGTTCTTC. This rearrangement joins TRBV5-4 to TRBJ2-1; D is possibly TRBD2 (7 bases). The ends were cut back, 6 bases at V and 10 bases at J, with 17 bases in the middle. Germline V lookup: CDR1 SGHNT, CDR2 YYREEE (reference sequence). This CDR3 contains 13 residues.

CDR3 nucleotide sequence: TGTGCCAGCACTCTGGCCGGGAACAATCAGCCCCAGCATTTT. Its translation: CASTLAGNNQPQHF. The chain uses TRBV28 and TRBJ1-5, with D uncertain. CDR3 length: 14 residues. Germline assignment: CDR1 MDHEN and CDR2 SYDVKM. V was cut by 7 bases and J by 3 bases, with 13 bases left in between.

This chain joins TRBV2 and TRBJ2-2; 9 bases are shared with TRBD1. CDR3 length: 14 amino acids. Germline lookup yields CDR1 SNHLY and CDR2 FYNNEI. Trimming removed 8 bases from V and 5 bases from J; junction bases left unmatched: 6. The DNA of the CDR3 is TGTGCCAGCGAACAGGGGGCGCATACCGGGGAGCTGTTTTTT. Protein product: CASEQGAHTGELFF.

The CDR3 protein is CASSVRLEADTIYF. In DNA form, the CDR3 reads TGTGCCAGCAGCGTGAGGCTAGAGGCAGACACCATATATTTT. V usage is TRBV9 and J usage is TRBJ1-3; no reliable D call. The germline V gene has CDR1 SGDLS and CDR2 YYNGEE. The CDR3 contains 14 residues. V lost 2 bases and J 8 bases, leaving 14 bases between the germline ends.

The rearrangement joins TRBV20-1 to TRBJ2-5, with 7 bases matching TRBD2. V trimming: 3 bases; J trimming: 2 bases; junction bases outside the gene matches: 6. From germline, CDR1 is DFQATT and CDR2 SNEGSKA (reference sequence). The length of the CDR3 is 14 residues. CDR3 nucleotide sequence: TGCAGTGCTAGTGACCAGCGGGGACAAGAGACCCAGTACTTC. It encodes CSASDQRGQETQYF.

This chain joins TRBV15 and TRBJ1-3; maybe TRBD1 (5 bases). V lost 11 bases, J lost 0 bases, and 14 bases lay in between. The germline CDR1 and CDR2 sequences are LNHNV and YYDKDF (reference sequence). This CDR3 is built from 14 residues. The CDR3 protein is CASQRGDSGNTIYF. The CDR3 DNA sequence: TGTGCCTCTCAACGGGGGGACTCTGGAAACACCATATATTTT.

The chain uses TRBV2 and TRBJ1-4, with TRBD1 identical over 7 bases. CDR1 and CDR2 (germline): SNHLY, FYNNEI. CDR3 length equals 13 residues. Trimming cost V 4 bases and J 8 bases; bases outside gene matches: 4. The CDR3 spells CASSVTGVEKLFF. CDR3 in DNA: TGTGCCAGCAGTGTCACAGGGGTCGAAAAACTGTTTTTT.

This clone occurred a few times. V gene TRBV4-1 combines with J gene TRBJ2-1; 12 bases line up with TRBD2. This CDR3 comprises 19 residues. Germline V CDR1 and CDR2: MGHRA, YSYEKL. The V gene end was trimmed by 0 bases and the J gene end by 6 bases; junction bases not matched to a gene: 12. CDR3 DNA sequence: TGCGCCAGCAGCCAAGACCTGGCTTCGGGACTAGCGGGTATCAATGAGCAGTTCTTC. Protein: CASSQDLASGLAGINEQFF.

The rearrangement links TRBV19 to TRBJ1-2, with no clear D. Germline CDR1 and CDR2: LNHDA and SQIVND (reference sequence). CDR3 length: 13 amino acids. V was pared by 3 bases and J by 4 bases, with 9 bases between. In DNA form, the CDR3 reads TGTGCCAGTAGTATTGGGCCCATCTATGGCTACACCTTC. Encoded protein: CASSIGPIYGYTF. Drawing the rest from reference TRBV19 and TRBJ1-2, the complete variable domain is DGGITQSPKYLFRKEGQNVTLSCEQNLNHDAMYWYRQDPGQGLRLIYYSQIVNDFQKGDIAEGYSVSREKKESFPLTVTSAQKNPTAFYLCASSIGPIYGYTFGSGTRLTVV.

The chain joins TRBV5-4 to TRBJ2-5; TRBD2 aligns across 10 bases. The CDR3 covers 16 residues. V gave up 0 bases and J gave up 5 bases; unmatched junction bases: 7. CDR1 and CDR2 from the germline V gene are SGHNT and YYREEE (reference sequence). The CDR3 sequence is CASSLAQRGGRETQYF. Here the CDR3 DNA reads TGTGCCAGCAGCTTGGCCCAGCGGGGGGGCCGGGAGACCCAGTACTTC.

This chain connects TRBV30 to TRBJ1-6; weak D call: TRBD1 (6 bases). There are 12 residues in the CDR3. Germline-derived CDR1 and CDR2 are GTSNPN and SVGIG (reference sequence). V shed 5 bases and J shed 9 bases, with 11 bases lying between them. CDR3: CAWGRTVSPLHF. The CDR3 DNA reads TGTGCCTGGGGGAGGACAGTTTCACCCCTCCACTTT.

This chain links TRBV2 with TRBJ2-1, with D possibly TRBD1 on 5 matching bases. Germline assignment: CDR1 SNHLY and CDR2 FYNNEI. This CDR3 region has 12 residues. V lost 3 bases, J lost 5 bases, and 5 bases lay in between. CDR3 loop: CASSDRDNEQFF. The CDR3 DNA reads TGTGCCAGCAGTGACAGGGACAATGAGCAGTTCTTC.

This chain connects TRBV5-4 to TRBJ2-7, with TRBD1 matching 7 bases. Germline assignment: CDR1 SGHNT and CDR2 YYREEE (reference sequence). The CDR3 covers 15 residues. After removal of 2 bases from V and 4 bases from J, the junction contained 9 bases not matched to a gene. Written as DNA, the CDR3 is TGTGCCAGCAGCTTCGGACAGGTAGGATCGTACGAGCAGTACTTC. Protein product: CASSFGQVGSYEQYF.

CDR3 region: CATSVTGGNTIYF. The CDR3 DNA follows: TGTGCCACCAGTGTTACAGGGGGAAACACCATATATTTT. The chain couples TRBV24-1 to TRBJ1-3; D possibly corresponds to TRBD1 (6 bases). CDR3 length: 13 residues. Trimming stripped 5 bases from V and 4 bases from J, with 8 bases between. CDR1 KGHDR and CDR2 SFDVKD come from the germline V gene.

This chain connects TRBV7-6 to TRBJ2-5, with 9 bases fitting TRBD2. The length of the CDR3 is 15 residues. The ends lost 5 bases at V and 3 bases at J; junction bases unmatched: 7. Per the germline V gene, CDR1 is SGHVS and CDR2 is FNYEAQ. For the CDR3, the DNA is TGTGCCAGCAGCCCGACAGCGGGGGGTAAAGAGACCCAGTACTTC. It specifies CASSPTAGGKETQYF.

Only one count was recorded for this clone. J is TRBJ2-5 and V is TRBV20-1; possible D gene TRBD1, 5 bases. Germline V gene sequence: CDR1 DFQATT, CDR2 SNEGSKA (reference sequence). V was pared by 3 bases and J by 2 bases, with 13 bases between. The CDR3 totals 14 residues. In DNA, the CDR3 is TGCAGTGCTAGTCCAGGGTGGGAACAAGAGACCCAGTACTTC. Protein product: CSASPGWEQETQYF.

This clone was seen only once. The V gene is TRBV7-9, the J gene TRBJ1-4, with 9 bases lining up with TRBD1. Losses at the gene ends were 3 bases for V and 6 bases for J; bases not matched to a gene: 2. Germline CDR1 is SEHNR and CDR2 is FQNEAQ (reference sequence). The CDR3 totals 14 residues. DNA for the CDR3: TGTGCCAGCAGCTTGTGGACAGGGGATGAAAAACTGTTTTTT. It encodes CASSLWTGDEKLFF.